The clone carrying this T cell receptor beta chain appeared many times. Its antigen is still unknown. TCRdb recomputed calls from the 5' RACE reads with MiXCR, one row per CDR3 protein. The sample has 200,000 to 250,000 distinct CDR3 sequences; approximately 5.9% are singletons. There were only healthy Caucasians among the donors. This sample was taken from a study of identical twins. General study results and limits: Weaker excess twin sharing was observed in beta out-of-frame sequences.

CDR3 length equals 14 residues. The V end was cut by 3 bases, the J end by 4 bases, with 13 bases between. The germline CDR1 and CDR2 sequences are ENHRY and SYGVKD. The same specimen was also included in a second study, on T cells expressing NK-cell markers. That paper adds: Whether expanded NKG2C+ T cell clones recognized HCMV stayed uncertain.

The chain has TRBV10-3 and TRBJ2-7; D is unresolved. The receptor's source is a woman under 30 in good health. The sequencing sample was made of CD8+ T cells sorted from blood. The DNA for the CDR3 is TGTGCCATCAGTGACGAACCAGCGCAGTACGAGCAGTACTTC. This sequence encodes CAISDEPAQYEQYF.